This TCR beta chain was sequenced for a study of blood T cell repertoires in COVID-19. Overall study context: The samples span acute and convalescent COVID-19 from the United States, Italy and Spain. From T cells, B-cell-depleted T cells, or PBMCs came the material, which was cDNA or gDNA.

Germline V gives CDR1 SGHDT, CDR2 YYEEEE. V was clipped by 0 bases and J by 1 base, with 4 bases between them. The CDR3 covers 13 residues. Original processing notes: The authors estimated nucleated cell counts from reference gene primer amplification. The method was immunoSEQ multiplex PCR; TCRdb's version includes in-frame clones alone and lacks a portion of them. The DNA was the basis for D and trimming; V, J and clone size are from that table. The table lists about 14,000 clones, roughly 80% of them singletons. The J gene is TRBJ1-1, the V gene TRBV5-6; D not certain. Sequencing was done on a sample of peripheral blood. The clonotype was recovered from a man of 80 years or more with active or convalescent COVID-19. As DNA, the CDR3 is TGTGCCAGCAGCTTGGGGCCGAACACTGAAGCTTTCTTT. Its protein product is CASSLGPNTEAFF.